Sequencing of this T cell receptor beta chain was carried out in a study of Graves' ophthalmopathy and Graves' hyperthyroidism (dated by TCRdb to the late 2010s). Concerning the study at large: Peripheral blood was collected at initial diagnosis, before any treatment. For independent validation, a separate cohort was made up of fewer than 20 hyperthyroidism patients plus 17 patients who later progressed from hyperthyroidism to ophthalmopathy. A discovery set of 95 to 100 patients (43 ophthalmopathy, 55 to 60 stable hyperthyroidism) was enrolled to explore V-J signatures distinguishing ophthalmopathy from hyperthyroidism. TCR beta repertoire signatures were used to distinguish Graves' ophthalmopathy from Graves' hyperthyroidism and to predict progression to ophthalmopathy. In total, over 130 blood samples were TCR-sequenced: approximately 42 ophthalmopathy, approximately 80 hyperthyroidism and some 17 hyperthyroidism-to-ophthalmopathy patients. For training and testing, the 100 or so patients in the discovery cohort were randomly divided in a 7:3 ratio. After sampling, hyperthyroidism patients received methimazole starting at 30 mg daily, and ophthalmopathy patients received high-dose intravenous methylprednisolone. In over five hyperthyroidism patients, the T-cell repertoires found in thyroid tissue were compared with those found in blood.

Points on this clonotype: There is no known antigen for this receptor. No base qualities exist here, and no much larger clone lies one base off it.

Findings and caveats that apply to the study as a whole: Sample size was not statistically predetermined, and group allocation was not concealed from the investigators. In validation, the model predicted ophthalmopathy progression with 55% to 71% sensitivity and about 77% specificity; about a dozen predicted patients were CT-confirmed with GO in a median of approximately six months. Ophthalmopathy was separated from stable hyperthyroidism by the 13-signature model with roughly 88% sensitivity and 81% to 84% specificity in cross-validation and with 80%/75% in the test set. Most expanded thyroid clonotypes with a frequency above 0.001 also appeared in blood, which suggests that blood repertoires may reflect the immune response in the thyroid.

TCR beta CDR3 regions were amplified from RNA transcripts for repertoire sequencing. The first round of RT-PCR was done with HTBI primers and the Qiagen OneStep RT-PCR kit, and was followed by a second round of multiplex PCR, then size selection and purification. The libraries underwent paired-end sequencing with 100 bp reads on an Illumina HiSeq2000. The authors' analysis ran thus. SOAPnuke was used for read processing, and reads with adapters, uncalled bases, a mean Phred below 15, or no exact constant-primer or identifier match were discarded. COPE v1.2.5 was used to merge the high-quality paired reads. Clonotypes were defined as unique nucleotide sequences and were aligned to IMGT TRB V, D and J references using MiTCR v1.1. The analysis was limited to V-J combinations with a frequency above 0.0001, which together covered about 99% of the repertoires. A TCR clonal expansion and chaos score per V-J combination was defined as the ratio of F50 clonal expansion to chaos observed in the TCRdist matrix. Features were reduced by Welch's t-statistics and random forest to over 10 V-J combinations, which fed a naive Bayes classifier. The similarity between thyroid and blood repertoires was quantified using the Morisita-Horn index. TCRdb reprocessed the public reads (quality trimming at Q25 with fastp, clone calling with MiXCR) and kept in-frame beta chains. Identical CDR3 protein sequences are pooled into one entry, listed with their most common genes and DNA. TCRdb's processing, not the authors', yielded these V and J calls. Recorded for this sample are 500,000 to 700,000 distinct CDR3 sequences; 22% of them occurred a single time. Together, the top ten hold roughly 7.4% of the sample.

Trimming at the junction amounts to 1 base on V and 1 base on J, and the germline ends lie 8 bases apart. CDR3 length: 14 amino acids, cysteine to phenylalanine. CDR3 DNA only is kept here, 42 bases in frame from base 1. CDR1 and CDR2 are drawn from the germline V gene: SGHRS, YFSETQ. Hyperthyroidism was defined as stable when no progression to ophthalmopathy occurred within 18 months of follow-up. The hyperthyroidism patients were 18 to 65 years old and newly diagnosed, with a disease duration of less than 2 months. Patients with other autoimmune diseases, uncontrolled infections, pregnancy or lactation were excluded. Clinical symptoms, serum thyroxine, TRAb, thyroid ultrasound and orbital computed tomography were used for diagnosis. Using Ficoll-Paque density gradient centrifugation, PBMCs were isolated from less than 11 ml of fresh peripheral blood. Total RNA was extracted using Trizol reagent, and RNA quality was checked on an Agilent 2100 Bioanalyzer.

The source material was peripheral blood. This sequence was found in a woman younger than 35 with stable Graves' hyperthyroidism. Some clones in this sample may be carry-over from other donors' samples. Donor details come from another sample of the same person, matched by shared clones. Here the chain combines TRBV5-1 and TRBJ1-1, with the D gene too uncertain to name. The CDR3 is CASSLTVRNTEAFF. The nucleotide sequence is TGCGCCAGCAGCTTGACAGTGAGGAACACTGAAGCTTTCTTT.